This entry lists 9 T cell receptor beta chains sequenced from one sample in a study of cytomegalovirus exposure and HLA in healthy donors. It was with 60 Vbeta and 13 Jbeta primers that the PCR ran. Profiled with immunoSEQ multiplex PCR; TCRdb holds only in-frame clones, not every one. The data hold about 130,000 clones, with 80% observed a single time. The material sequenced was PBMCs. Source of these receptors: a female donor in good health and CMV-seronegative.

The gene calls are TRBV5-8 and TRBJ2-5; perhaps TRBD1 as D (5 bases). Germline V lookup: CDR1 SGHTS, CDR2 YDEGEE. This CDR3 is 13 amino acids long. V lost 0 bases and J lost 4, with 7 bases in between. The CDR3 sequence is CASSLAQGETQYF. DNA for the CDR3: TGTGCCAGCAGCTTGGCCCAGGGAGAGACCCAGTACTTC.

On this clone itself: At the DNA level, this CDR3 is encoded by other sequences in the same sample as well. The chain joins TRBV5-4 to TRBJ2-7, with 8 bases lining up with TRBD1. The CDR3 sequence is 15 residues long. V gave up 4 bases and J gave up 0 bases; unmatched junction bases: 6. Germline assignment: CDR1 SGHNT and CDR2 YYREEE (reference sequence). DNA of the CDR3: TGTGCCAGCAGCCCGTGGACAGGGAGCTCCTACGAGCAGTACTTC. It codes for CASSPWTGSSYEQYF.

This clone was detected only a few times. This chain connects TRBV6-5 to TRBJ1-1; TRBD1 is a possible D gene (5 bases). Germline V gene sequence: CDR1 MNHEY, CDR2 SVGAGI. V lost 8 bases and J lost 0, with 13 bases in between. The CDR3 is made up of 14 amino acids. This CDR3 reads CASRGGDMNTEAFF. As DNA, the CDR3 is TGTGCCAGCCGGGGGGGGGATATGAACACTGAAGCTTTCTTT.

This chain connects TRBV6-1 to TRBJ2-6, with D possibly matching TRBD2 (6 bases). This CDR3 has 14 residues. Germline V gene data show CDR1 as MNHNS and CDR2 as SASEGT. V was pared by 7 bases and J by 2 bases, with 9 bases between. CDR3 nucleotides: TGTGCCAGCACAGGGAGGCCTGGGGCCAACGTCCTGACTTTC. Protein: CASTGRPGANVLTF.

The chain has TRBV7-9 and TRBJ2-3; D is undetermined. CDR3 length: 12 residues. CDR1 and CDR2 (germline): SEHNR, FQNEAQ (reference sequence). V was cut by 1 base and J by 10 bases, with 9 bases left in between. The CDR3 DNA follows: TGTGCCAGCAGCTTAGGGCTAGTGGCGCAGTATTTT. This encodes CASSLGLVAQYF.

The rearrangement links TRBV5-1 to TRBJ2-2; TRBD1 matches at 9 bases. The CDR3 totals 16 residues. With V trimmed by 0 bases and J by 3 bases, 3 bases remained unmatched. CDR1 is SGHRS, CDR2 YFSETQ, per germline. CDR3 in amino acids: CASSLVGQGYTGELFF. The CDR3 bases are TGCGCCAGCAGCTTGGTGGGACAGGGTTACACCGGGGAGCTGTTTTTT.

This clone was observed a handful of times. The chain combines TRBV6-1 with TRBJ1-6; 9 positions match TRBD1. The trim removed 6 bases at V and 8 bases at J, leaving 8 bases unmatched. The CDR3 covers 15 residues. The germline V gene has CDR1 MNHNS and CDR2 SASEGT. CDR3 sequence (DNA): TGTGCCAGCAGAACCCGGACAGGGGAGTATTCACCCCTCCACTTT. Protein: CASRTRTGEYSPLHF.

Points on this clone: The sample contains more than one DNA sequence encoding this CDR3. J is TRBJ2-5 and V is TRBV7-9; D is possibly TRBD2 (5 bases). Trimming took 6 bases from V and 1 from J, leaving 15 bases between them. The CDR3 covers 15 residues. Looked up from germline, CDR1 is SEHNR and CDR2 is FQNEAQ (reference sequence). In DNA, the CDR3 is TGTGCCAGCAGTCCCCAAAGGCGGGCCCAAGAGACCCAGTACTTC. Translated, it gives CASSPQRRAQETQYF.

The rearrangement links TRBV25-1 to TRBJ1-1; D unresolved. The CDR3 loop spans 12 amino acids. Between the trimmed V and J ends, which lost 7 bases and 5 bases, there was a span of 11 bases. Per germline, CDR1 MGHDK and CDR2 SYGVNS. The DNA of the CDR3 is TGTGCCAGCAACGGCAGAGGAACTGAAGCTTTCTTT. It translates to CASNGRGTEAFF.